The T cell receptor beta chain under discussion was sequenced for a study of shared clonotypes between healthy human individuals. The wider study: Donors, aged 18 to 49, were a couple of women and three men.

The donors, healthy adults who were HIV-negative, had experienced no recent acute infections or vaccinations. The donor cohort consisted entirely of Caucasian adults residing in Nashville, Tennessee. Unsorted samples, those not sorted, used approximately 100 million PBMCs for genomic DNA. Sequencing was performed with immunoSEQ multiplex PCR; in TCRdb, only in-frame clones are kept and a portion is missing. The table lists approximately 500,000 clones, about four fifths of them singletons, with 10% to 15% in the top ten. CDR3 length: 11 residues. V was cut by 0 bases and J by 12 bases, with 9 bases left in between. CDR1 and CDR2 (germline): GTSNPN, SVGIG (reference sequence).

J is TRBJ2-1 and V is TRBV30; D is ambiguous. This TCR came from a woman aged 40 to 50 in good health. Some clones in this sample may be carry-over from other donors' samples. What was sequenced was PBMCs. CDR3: CAWSVGSTQFF. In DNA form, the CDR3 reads TGTGCCTGGAGTGTAGGATCCACGCAGTTCTTC.